This T cell receptor beta chain was found in a study of blood T cells in healthy people across ages. On this clonotype itself: Its antigen is still unknown.

General observations from the study: Donor CMV status, an unknown factor, possibly confounded changes in expanded clonotypes. With age, beta diversity per million T cells declined roughly linearly, significantly by 40.

Per-sample yields of isolated PBMCs were at least 6 million. V was shortened by 0 bases and J by 4 bases, with 13 bases between the two germline ends. Looked up from germline, CDR1 is SGHRS and CDR2 is YFSETQ. The CDR3 extends over 16 amino acids. For the second PCR, which ran for roughly 7 to 11 cycles, a sample-barcoded 5' primer and a J-beta primer mix were used. Per-sample output comprised a minimum of 2.5 million paired-end reads containing CDR3. TCRdb independently ran MiXCR on the 5' RACE reads; one entry per CDR3 protein. The sample includes approximately 1,100,000 distinct CDR3 sequences, around 45% of them seen just once.

J is TRBJ2-2 and V is TRBV5-1; D possibly corresponds to TRBD2 (6 bases). The clonotype was recovered from a woman aged 55-69 years in good health. Sequenced material: blood. Here the CDR3 reads CASSLEASDLTGELFF. CDR3 DNA: TGCGCCAGCAGCTTGGAGGCTAGCGATCTCACCGGGGAGCTGTTTTTT.